This is a list of T cell receptor beta chains from one sample in a study of T cells after yellow fever vaccination. MiXCR was run by TCRdb on the 5' RACE reads, yielding one entry per CDR3 protein. The table records some 340,000 distinct CDR3 sequences, around a tenth of them present only once. The material sequenced was CD4+ T cells sorted from PBMCs, taken 45 days after the yellow fever booster vaccination. These receptors originate from a man between 18 and 29 years old who received the YFV17D yellow fever vaccine. The conserved cysteine and the conserved F or W are not part of the CDR3 here.

11 | TRBJ2-5 | TRBV5-1 | ASNVQGGETQY
9 | TRBJ2-7 | TRBV7-9 | ASRVGDEQY
17 | TRBJ1-1 | TRBV19 | ASSARGLRDNSRNTEAF
13 | TRBJ1-6 | TRBV13 | ASSTRSAGSSPLH
14 | TRBJ2-3 | TRBV6-1 | ASRSISGGAPDTQY
14 | TRBJ2-6 | TRBV4-3 | ASSQGWHSGANVLT
11 | TRBJ2-1 | TRBV11-3 | ASSLAPQREQF
13 | TRBJ2-1 | TRBV5-1 | ASSFDGGKYNEQF
14 | TRBJ2-3 | TRBV6-5 | ASSYRRVGVTDTQY
15 | TRBJ1-4 | TRBV7-2 | ASSLSGQAATNEKLF